Following are 8 T cell receptor beta chains from one sample sequenced in a study of CD8 T cells in Susac syndrome. Random hexamers served to reverse transcribe about 0.45 to 1 ug RNA. Each CDR3 protein is one row after TCRdb ran MiXCR on the immunoSEQ multiplex PCR reads. The table has 150,000 to 200,000 distinct CDR3 sequences, less than 95% seen once; the top ten hold about 0.094%. The source material was CD4+ T cells from PBMCs. Every receptor here comes from a human donor with multiple sclerosis.

This rearrangement joins TRBV7-3 to TRBJ2-2, with D possibly TRBD2 on 5 matching bases. The ends were cut back, 5 bases at V and 7 bases at J, with 11 bases in the middle. The CDR3 loop spans 13 amino acids. Germline CDR1 is SGHTA and CDR2 is FQGTGA. For the CDR3, the DNA is TGTGCCAGCAGCCGGGGATACGTCGGGGAGCTGTTTTTT. Translating gives CASSRGYVGELFF.

The CDR3 nucleotides are TGTGCCAGCAGCCTTCGCCGGCGGAGTGCGACCTACGAGCAGTACTTC. Residues: CASSLRRRSATYEQYF. The J gene is TRBJ2-7, the V gene TRBV5-4; no clear D gene. Germline CDR1 and CDR2: SGHNT and YYREEE (reference sequence). CDR3 length equals 16 residues. V dropped 4 bases and J dropped 2 bases, with 19 bases sitting between them.

This clonotype was found once. The V and J genes are TRBV7-9 and TRBJ1-2, with a tentative D call TRBD1 (5 bases). The CDR3 has 13 residues. V was pared by 1 base and J by 8 bases, with 11 bases between. The germline gives CDR1 SEHNR, CDR2 FQNEAQ (reference sequence). This CDR3 reads CASSLGPGSGYTF. CDR3 coding DNA: TGTGCCAGCAGCTTAGGTCCAGGGAGCGGCTACACCTTC. Based on the CDR3 plus reference TRBV7-9 and TRBJ1-2, the full variable domain is DTGVSQNPRHKITKRGQNVTFRCDPISEHNRLYWYRQTLGQGPEFLTYFQNEAQLEKSRLLSDRFSAERPKGSFSTLEIQRTEQGDSAMYLCASSLGPGSGYTFGSGTRLTVV.

The rearrangement joins TRBV29-1 to TRBJ2-3; TRBD1 agrees at 9 bases. The CDR3 is 15 amino acids. Germline CDR1 reads SQVTM; CDR2 reads ANQGSEA. V was clipped by 7 bases and J by 4 bases; unmatched bases: 12. The CDR3 DNA reads TGCAGCGCGGATACTCTGACAGGGGGGCCAGATACGCAGTATTTT. Protein product: CSADTLTGGPDTQYF.

This clonotype appeared a single time. The chain combines TRBV6-2 or TRBV6-3 with TRBJ1-4; TRBD1 is a possible D gene (5 bases). From germline, CDR1 is MNHEY and CDR2 SVGEGT. The length of the CDR3 is 14 residues. V lost 4 bases and J lost 6, with 12 bases in between. CDR3: CASSSGGWYEKLFF. The DNA for the CDR3 is TGTGCCAGCAGTTCCGGGGGTTGGTATGAAAAACTGTTTTTT.

This rearrangement joins TRBV11-2 to TRBJ2-6; D is unclear. The CDR3 extends over 15 amino acids. V was pared by 5 bases and J by 4 bases, with 12 bases between. Germline loops: CDR1 SGHAT, CDR2 FQNNGV. CDR3 coding DNA: TGTGCCAGCAGCCGACAATCGGCCGGGGCCAACGTCCTGACTTTC. This encodes CASSRQSAGANVLTF.

This sequence joins TRBV29-1 and TRBJ2-1; 13 bases are shared with TRBD2. V was pared by 6 bases and J by 8 bases, with 7 bases of the junction left unmatched. In germline, CDR1 is SQVTM, CDR2 ANQGSEA. CDR3 length: 14 residues. The CDR3: CSVPPLAGGHEQFF. CDR3 DNA: TGCAGCGTCCCCCCACTAGCGGGAGGGCATGAGCAGTTCTTC.

The chain employs TRBV9 and TRBJ1-1, with TRBD1 as a possible D gene (6 bases). With 3 bases removed from V and 5 bases from J, the gap between germline ends came to 11 bases. CDR1 is SGDLS and CDR2 is YYNGEE in the germline V gene. The CDR3 is made up of 13 amino acids. Written as DNA, the CDR3 is TGTGCCAGCAGCGAGTTCAGGGGAACTGAAGCTTTCTTT. Protein sequence: CASSEFRGTEAFF.